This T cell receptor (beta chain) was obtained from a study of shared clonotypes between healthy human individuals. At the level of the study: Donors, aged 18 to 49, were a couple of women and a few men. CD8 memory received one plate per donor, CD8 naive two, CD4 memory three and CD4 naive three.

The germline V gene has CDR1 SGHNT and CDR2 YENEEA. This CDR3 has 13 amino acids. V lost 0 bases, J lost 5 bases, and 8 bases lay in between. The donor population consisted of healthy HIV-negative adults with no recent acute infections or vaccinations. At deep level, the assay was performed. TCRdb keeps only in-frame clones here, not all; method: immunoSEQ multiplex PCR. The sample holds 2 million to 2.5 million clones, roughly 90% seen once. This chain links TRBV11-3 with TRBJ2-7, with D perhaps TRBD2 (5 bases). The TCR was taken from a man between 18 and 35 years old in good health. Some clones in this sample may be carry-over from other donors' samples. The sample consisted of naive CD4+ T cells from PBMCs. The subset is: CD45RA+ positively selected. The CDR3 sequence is CASSLDRGNEQYF. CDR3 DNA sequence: TGTGCCAGCAGCTTAGACCGAGGGAACGAGCAGTACTTC.